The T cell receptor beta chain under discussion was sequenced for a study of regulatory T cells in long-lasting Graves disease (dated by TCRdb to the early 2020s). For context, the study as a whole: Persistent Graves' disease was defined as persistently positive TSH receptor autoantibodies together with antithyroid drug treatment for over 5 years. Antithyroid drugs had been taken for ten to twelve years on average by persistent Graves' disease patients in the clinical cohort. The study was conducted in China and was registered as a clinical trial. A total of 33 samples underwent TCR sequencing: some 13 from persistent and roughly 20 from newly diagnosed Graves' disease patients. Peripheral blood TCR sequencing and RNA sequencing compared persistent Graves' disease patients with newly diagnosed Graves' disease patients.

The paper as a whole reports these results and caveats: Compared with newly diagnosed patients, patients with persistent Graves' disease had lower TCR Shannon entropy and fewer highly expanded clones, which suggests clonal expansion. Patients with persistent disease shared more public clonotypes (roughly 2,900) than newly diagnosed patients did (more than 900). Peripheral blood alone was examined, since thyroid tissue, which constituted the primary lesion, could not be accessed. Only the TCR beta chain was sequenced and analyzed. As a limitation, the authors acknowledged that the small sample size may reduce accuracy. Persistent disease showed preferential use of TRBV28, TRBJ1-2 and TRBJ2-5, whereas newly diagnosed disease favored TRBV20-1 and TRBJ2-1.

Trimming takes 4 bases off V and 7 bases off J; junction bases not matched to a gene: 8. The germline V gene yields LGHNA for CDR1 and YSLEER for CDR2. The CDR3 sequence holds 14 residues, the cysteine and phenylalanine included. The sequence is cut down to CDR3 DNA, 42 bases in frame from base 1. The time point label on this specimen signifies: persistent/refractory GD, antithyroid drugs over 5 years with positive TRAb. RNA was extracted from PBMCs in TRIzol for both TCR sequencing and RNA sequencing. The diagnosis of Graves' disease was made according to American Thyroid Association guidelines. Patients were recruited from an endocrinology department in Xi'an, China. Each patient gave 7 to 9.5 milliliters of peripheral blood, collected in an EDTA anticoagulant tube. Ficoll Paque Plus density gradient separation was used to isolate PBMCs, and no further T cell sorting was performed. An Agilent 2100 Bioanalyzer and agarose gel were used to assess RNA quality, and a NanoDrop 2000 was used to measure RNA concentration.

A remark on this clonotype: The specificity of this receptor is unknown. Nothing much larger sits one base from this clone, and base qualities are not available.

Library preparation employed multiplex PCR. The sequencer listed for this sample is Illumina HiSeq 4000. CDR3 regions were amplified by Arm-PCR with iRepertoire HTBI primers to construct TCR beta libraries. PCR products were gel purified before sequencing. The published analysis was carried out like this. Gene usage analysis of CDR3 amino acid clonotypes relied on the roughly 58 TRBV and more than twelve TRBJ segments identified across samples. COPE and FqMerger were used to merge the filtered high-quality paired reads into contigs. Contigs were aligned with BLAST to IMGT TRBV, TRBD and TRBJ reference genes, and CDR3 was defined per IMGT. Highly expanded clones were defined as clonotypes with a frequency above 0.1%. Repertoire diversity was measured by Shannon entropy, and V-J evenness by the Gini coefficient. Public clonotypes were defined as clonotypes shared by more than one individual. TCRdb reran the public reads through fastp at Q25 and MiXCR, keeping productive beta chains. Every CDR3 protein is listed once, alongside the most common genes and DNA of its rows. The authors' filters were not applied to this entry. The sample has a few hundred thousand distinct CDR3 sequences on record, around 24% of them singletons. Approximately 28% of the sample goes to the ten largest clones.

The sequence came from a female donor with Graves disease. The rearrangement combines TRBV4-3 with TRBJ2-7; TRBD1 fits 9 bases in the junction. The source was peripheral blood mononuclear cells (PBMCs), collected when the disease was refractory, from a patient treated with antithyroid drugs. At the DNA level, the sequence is TGCGCCAGCAGCCGGAACAGGGGGCGATGGGAGCAGTACTTC. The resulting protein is CASSRNRGRWEQYF.